A single sample is the source of the 32 T cell receptor beta chains below, sequenced in a study of early T cells in non-severe SARS-CoV-2 infection. Via MiXCR, TCRdb re-called the 5' RACE reads, giving one row per CDR3 protein. The sample shows roughly 64,000 distinct CDR3 sequences, roughly 9% of them seen only once. This specimen consisted of whole blood, obtained at baseline. All receptors come from an adult who was a healthcare worker with PCR-confirmed SARS-CoV-2 infection or an uninfected control (not recorded which).

In this sample, this clonotype turned up a few times. The chain combines TRBV12-3 or TRBV12-4 with TRBJ1-5; tentative D call: TRBD1 (6 bases). The CDR3 runs to 13 residues. V was trimmed by 4 bases and J by 5 bases, leaving 9 bases between them. The CDR3, as DNA: TGTGCCAGCAGTTACAGGGCGCATCAGCCCCAGCATTTT. Translating gives CASSYRAHQPQHF.

This clonotype ranks as medium-sized. The CDR3 protein is CASSPELQGAPHGYTF. As DNA, the CDR3 is TGTGCCAGCTCACCGGAATTACAGGGGGCCCCCCATGGCTACACCTTC. V is TRBV18 and J is TRBJ1-2, with 9 bases matching TRBD1. CDR1 and CDR2 from the germline V gene are KGHSH and LQKENI. Trimming took 3 bases from V and 6 from J; bases not matched to a gene: 11. The CDR3 sequence is 16 residues long.

The chain joins TRBV20-1 to TRBJ1-6, with a possible D match to TRBD1 (6 bases). The CDR3 sequence is 12 residues long. Germline V lookup: CDR1 DFQATT, CDR2 SNEGSKA (reference sequence). V dropped 6 bases and J dropped 7 bases, with 10 bases sitting between them. The CDR3 DNA follows: TGCAGTGCCCCGGACAGAAATTCACCCCTCCACTTT. As protein: CSAPDRNSPLHF.

The chain recombines TRBV10-3 with TRBJ1-1, with 7 bases aligning to TRBD1. The CDR3 is made up of 14 amino acids. Germline trimming cut 2 bases from V and 3 bases from J; bases unmatched to any gene: 3. Germline V lookup: CDR1 ENHRY, CDR2 SYGVKD. CDR3 amino acids: CAISEAGGDTEAFF. In DNA form, the CDR3 reads TGTGCCATCAGTGAGGCAGGGGGGGACACTGAAGCTTTCTTT.

The chain recombines TRBV29-1 with TRBJ2-7; either TRBD1 or TRBD2 may supply D (5 bases each). The germline V gene has CDR1 SQVTM and CDR2 ANQGSEA. This CDR3 has 13 amino acids. The V gene lost 3 bases and the J gene lost 0 bases, with 9 bases spanning the gap. The CDR3 DNA follows: TGCAGCGTTGAGGGGGAGAACTCCTACGAGCAGTACTTC. As protein: CSVEGENSYEQYF.

At least ten counts were recorded for this clonotype. This chain links TRBV12-2 with TRBJ2-7; the table's D gene call, TRBD1, was not cross checked with the DNA. TRBV12-2 is noted as a pseudogene. The CDR3 spans 14 residues. As DNA, the CDR3 is TGTGCAAGTCGCTCAGGGACGGATACCTACGAGCAGTACTTC. It encodes CASRSGTDTYEQYF.

This clonotype was seen at least ten times. The chain joins TRBV7-2 to TRBJ2-7; 12 bases agree with TRBD2. Trimming took 6 bases from V and 5 from J; bases not matched to a gene: 8. The CDR3 covers 15 residues. In germline, CDR1 is SGHTA, CDR2 FQGNSA. CDR3 nucleotides: TGTGCCAGCAGTGCCCTAGCGGGAGGGCCACACGAGCAGTACTTC. This codes for CASSALAGGPHEQYF.

There are a few counts of this clonotype. V usage is TRBV12-3 or TRBV12-4 and J usage is TRBJ2-2; 11 positions agree with TRBD1. J gave up 6 bases and V 5 bases, and 8 bases lay outside the gene matches. This CDR3 is built from 16 residues. The CDR3 is CASSTGQGAHSGELFF. The CDR3 nucleotides are TGTGCCAGCAGTACCGGACAGGGGGCGCATTCCGGGGAGCTGTTTTTT.

The sample holds many counts of this clonotype. The chain recombines TRBV7-6 with TRBJ2-2; 10 bases map to TRBD2. Germline lookup yields CDR1 SGHVS and CDR2 FNYEAQ. This CDR3 is built from 16 residues. Losses at the gene ends were 5 bases for V and 5 bases for J; bases not matched to a gene: 8. This chain's CDR3 is CASSASGLARTGELFF. The CDR3 bases are TGTGCCAGCAGCGCCTCGGGACTAGCGCGTACCGGGGAGCTGTTTTTT. Variable domain in full (rest from reference TRBV7-6 and TRBJ2-2): GAGVSQSPRYKVTKRGQDVALRCDPISGHVSLYWYRQALGQGPEFLTYFNYEAQQDKSGLPNDRFSAERPEGSISTLTIQRTEQRDSAMYRCASSASGLARTGELFFGEGSRLTVL.

This clonotype was seen many times. This chain's CDR3 is CASKVLLEQFF. Here the CDR3 DNA reads TGTGCCAGCAAGGTACTCCTTGAGCAGTTCTTC. The rearrangement joins TRBV6-6 to TRBJ2-1; no clear D. The CDR3 has 11 amino acids. Looked up from germline, CDR1 is MNHNY and CDR2 is SVGAGI (reference sequence). Trimming pared 7 bases from V and 9 bases from J, leaving 10 bases between.

This clonotype was observed many times. The CDR3 region is CASSEVEETQYF. DNA of the CDR3: TGTGCCAGCAGTGAAGTGGAAGAGACCCAGTACTTC. V is TRBV2 and J is TRBJ2-5; D is unclear. CDR3 size: 12 residues. The V end lost 1 base, the J end lost 3 bases, and 3 bases lay between the germline ends. Germline V gives CDR1 SNHLY, CDR2 FYNNEI.

The table lists this clonotype with a few counts. The J gene is TRBJ1-4, the V gene TRBV29-1, with D possibly matching TRBD1 (6 bases). The CDR3 extends over 13 amino acids. From germline, CDR1 is SQVTM and CDR2 ANQGSEA. The V end was cut by 7 bases, the J end by 5 bases, with 14 bases between. CDR3 sequence reads: CSAHREPNEKLFF. Written as DNA, the CDR3 is TGCAGCGCGCACAGGGAACCGAATGAAAAACTGTTTTTT. Variable domain in full (rest from reference TRBV29-1 and TRBJ1-4): SAVISQKPSRDICQRGTSLTIQCQVDSQVTMMFWYRQQPGQSLTLIATANQGSEATYESGFVIDKFPISRPNLTFSTLTVSNMSPEDSSIYLCSAHREPNEKLFFGSGTQLSVL.

A note on this clonotype: It is likely a read error: a sequence one base away is far more abundant. This chain connects TRBV5-5 to TRBJ2-7; 8 nucleotides line up with TRBD1. This CDR3 has 13 amino acids. Germline V gives CDR1 SGHKS, CDR2 YYEKEE (reference sequence). V was clipped by 3 bases and J by 3 bases; unmatched bases: 2. The CDR3 nucleotides are TGTGCCAGCAGCTCGGGACAGGACTACGAGCAGTACTTC. It yields the protein CASSSGQDYEQYF.

V is TRBV7-6 and J is TRBJ2-2, with D possibly TRBD2 on 5 matching bases. This CDR3 region has 17 residues. CDR1 is SGHVS, CDR2 FNYEAQ, per germline. The V gene lost 3 bases and the J gene lost 5 bases, with 19 bases spanning the gap. Written as DNA, the CDR3 is TGTGCCAGCAGCTTCTACCGAGCGGTCCCTGGGACCGGGGAGCTGTTTTTT. It is translated as CASSFYRAVPGTGELFF.

This clonotype came up many times. This chain joins TRBV27 and TRBJ2-3; 7 bases agree with TRBD2. V was clipped by 3 bases and J by 1 base; unmatched bases: 10. The CDR3 totals 17 residues. The V gene's germline CDR1 is MNHEY and CDR2 SMNVEV (reference sequence). The CDR3 nucleotides are TGTGCCAGCAGTTTCGGCGGGAGTAGGATTCGCACAGATACGCAGTATTTT. Protein: CASSFGGSRIRTDTQYF.

This clonotype was observed at least ten times. The rearrangement joins TRBV6-5 to TRBJ1-6; a possible D gene is TRBD1 (6 bases). Trimming took 8 bases from V and 2 from J, leaving 19 bases between them. The CDR3 has 17 amino acids. Germline V gives CDR1 MNHEY, CDR2 SVGAGI. The CDR3 reads CASADTGTSAYNSPLHF. Here the CDR3 DNA reads TGTGCCAGCGCAGACACCGGGACAAGTGCCTATAATTCACCCCTCCACTTT.

This clonotype has just a few counts. This chain joins TRBV15 and TRBJ2-1, with 12 nucleotides matching TRBD2. CDR1 and CDR2 from the germline V gene are LNHNV and YYDKDF (reference sequence). The CDR3 runs to 16 residues. Losses at the gene ends were 1 base for V and 8 bases for J; bases not matched to a gene: 6. Here the CDR3 reads CATSRGPSGRAYEQFF. CDR3 nucleotide sequence: TGTGCCACCAGCAGAGGGCCTAGCGGGAGGGCCTATGAGCAGTTCTTC.

The rearrangement joins TRBV7-8 to TRBJ2-7, with 7 bases fitting TRBD1. Trimming removed 2 bases from V and 2 bases from J; junction bases left unmatched: 9. The CDR3 is 16 residues long. CDR1 SGHVS and CDR2 FQNEAQ come from the germline V gene. DNA of the CDR3: TGTGCCAGCAGCTTATTCGAAACAGGGGATCCCTACGAGCAGTACTTC. Translation gives CASSLFETGDPYEQYF.

The J gene is TRBJ1-1, the V gene TRBV18; TRBD1 agrees at 7 bases. Germline V gene data show CDR1 as KGHSH and CDR2 as LQKENI. The CDR3 extends over 15 amino acids. V shed 3 bases, J shed 3 bases, and the junction held 7 bases outside the gene matches. CDR3 residues: CASSPRDSSDTEAFF. The CDR3 DNA follows: TGTGCCAGCTCACCCCGGGACAGTTCAGACACTGAAGCTTTCTTT.

This chain connects TRBV7-6 to TRBJ2-3; D gene unclear. V lost 4 bases to trimming and J lost 0 bases, with 2 bases between them. The length of the CDR3 is 12 residues. The germline gives CDR1 SGHVS, CDR2 FNYEAQ. CDR3 nucleotides: TGTGCCAGCAGCTCTAGCACAGATACGCAGTATTTT. Protein: CASSSSTDTQYF.

The chain uses TRBV13 and TRBJ2-7, with 8 bases aligning to TRBD1. CDR1 and CDR2 from the germline V gene are PRHDT and FYEKMQ (reference sequence). CDR3 length: 17 amino acids. Trimming took 5 bases from V and 2 from J; bases not matched to a gene: 14. The CDR3 loop reads CASSNPARGRFPYEQYF. CDR3 DNA: TGTGCCAGCAGCAACCCGGCCAGGGGGCGATTCCCCTACGAGCAGTACTTC.

This sequence joins TRBV10-3 and TRBJ2-5; tentatively, D is TRBD1 (8 bases). Trimming left V 6 bases short and J 3 bases short, with 14 bases between. Looked up from germline, CDR1 is ENHRY and CDR2 is SYGVKD. The CDR3 spans 14 residues. The CDR3, as DNA: TGTGCCATCAGGGTTACAGGGGGGGAAGAGACCCAGTACTTC. This translates into CAIRVTGGEETQYF.

The rearrangement links TRBV20-1 to TRBJ2-1, with 7 bases matching TRBD2. Germline V CDR1 and CDR2: DFQATT, SNEGSKA (reference sequence). The J segment lost 2 bases and the V segment lost 5 bases, leaving 6 bases of the junction unmatched. This CDR3 has 14 amino acids. The CDR3 protein is CSALPSGAYNEQFF. The CDR3 nucleotides read TGCAGTGCTCTTCCTAGCGGAGCCTACAATGAGCAGTTCTTC.

The table lists this clonotype with a few counts. The chain uses TRBV7-6 and TRBJ2-2; no clear D. Per germline, CDR1 SGHVS and CDR2 FNYEAQ. The CDR3 loop spans 13 amino acids. The V end lost 5 bases, the J end lost 7 bases, and 11 bases lay between the germline ends. The CDR3 DNA reads TGTGCCAGCAGCCACCCCCTCAGCGGGGAGCTGTTTTTT. Its protein product is CASSHPLSGELFF.

The sample holds many counts of this clonotype. V and J are TRBV15 and TRBJ2-7; 8 positions agree with TRBD1. This CDR3 comprises 17 residues. The junction had 11 bases not matched to a gene; V was cut back by 0 bases and J by 4 bases. Per germline, CDR1 LNHNV and CDR2 YYDKDF (reference sequence). DNA for the CDR3: TGTGCCACCAGCAGAGAGAGCCGGTCACAGGGGGGTTACGAGCAGTACTTC. It encodes CATSRESRSQGGYEQYF. The full variable domain, completed using reference TRBV15 and TRBJ2-7, is DAMVIQNPRYQVTQFGKPVTLSCSQTLNHNVMYWYQQKSSQAPKLLFHYYDKDFNNEADTPDNFQSRRPNTSFCFLDIRSPGLGDTAMYLCATSRESRSQGGYEQYFGPGTRLTVT.

This CDR3 is CASSLKADVAYNEQFF. CDR3 DNA sequence: TGTGCCAGCAGCTTAAAGGCGGATGTAGCCTACAATGAGCAGTTCTTC. V gene TRBV7-9 combines with J gene TRBJ2-1; D ambiguous. This CDR3 has 16 residues. From germline, CDR1 is SEHNR and CDR2 FQNEAQ (reference sequence). Trimming pared 2 bases from V and 2 bases from J, leaving 13 bases between. Together with reference TRBV7-9 and TRBJ2-1, the CDR3 gives the full variable domain: DTGVSQNPRHKITKRGQNVTFRCDPISEHNRLYWYRQTLGQGPEFLTYFQNEAQLEKSRLLSDRFSAERPKGSFSTLEIQRTEQGDSAMYLCASSLKADVAYNEQFFGPGTRLTVL.

On this clonotype itself: No DNA is shown, since the ends of the CDR3 on it are uncertain; the CDR3 is the one TCRdb lists. This chain joins TRBV12-3 or TRBV12-4 and TRBJ1-1; the table's TRBD1 call for D was not verified on the DNA. The CDR3 is made up of 17 amino acids, end residues included. This chain's CDR3 is CASSFGEGARLDTEAFF.

The chain employs TRBV20-1 and TRBJ2-1; 11 positions match TRBD2. J lost 0 bases, V lost 6 bases, and 7 bases had no gene match. Germline V gives CDR1 DFQATT, CDR2 SNEGSKA (reference sequence). The CDR3 loop spans 16 amino acids. DNA for the CDR3: TGCAGTGCAAAGACTAGCGGGATATACTCCTACAATGAGCAGTTCTTC. Translating gives CSAKTSGIYSYNEQFF.

The chain couples TRBV30 to TRBJ1-5; the D gene is possibly TRBD1 (6 bases). Germline CDR1 and CDR2: GTSNPN and SVGIG (reference sequence). Trimming pared 5 bases from V and 7 bases from J, leaving 15 bases between. The CDR3 is made up of 13 amino acids. The CDR3 loop is CAWADMGGQPQHF. CDR3 sequence (DNA): TGTGCCTGGGCCGATATGGGGGGCCAGCCCCAGCATTTT. The full variable domain, rest sourced from reference TRBV30 and TRBJ1-5, is SQTIHQWPATLVQPVGSPLSLECTVEGTSNPNLYWYRQAAGRGLQLLFYSVGIGQISSEVPQNLSASRPQDRQFILSSKKLLLSDSGFYLCAWADMGGQPQHFGDGTRLSIL.

The chain has TRBV20-1 and TRBJ2-3; D is undetermined. In germline, CDR1 is DFQATT, CDR2 SNEGSKA (reference sequence). The length of the CDR3 is 14 residues. Between the trimmed V and J ends, which lost 0 bases and 3 bases, there was a span of 10 bases. The CDR3 DNA reads TGCAGTGCTAGAGATCCCTCTCCTACAGATACGCAGTATTTT. Amino acids: CSARDPSPTDTQYF.

This clonotype was detected only a few times. A read error may account for a junction end that differs from germline. The chain's CDR3 is CASSLGVYERTQYF. The CDR3 DNA follows: TGTGCTAGCAGCTTAGGTGTCTACGAAAGGACCCAGTACTTC. The chain uses TRBV7-7 and TRBJ2-5; D is uncertain. CDR1 and CDR2 from the germline V gene are SSHAT and FNYEAQ (reference sequence). The CDR3 is 14 residues long.

This clonotype was counted a few times. This sequence joins TRBV7-2 and TRBJ2-7; D possibly matches TRBD1 or TRBD2 (5 bases each). This CDR3 is built from 12 residues. Between the trimmed V and J ends, which lost 6 bases and 4 bases, there was a span of 10 bases. The germline V gene has CDR1 SGHTA and CDR2 FQGNSA. CDR3 in DNA: TGTGCCAGCAGACTAGACAGTTACGAGCAGTACTTC. It is translated as CASRLDSYEQYF.